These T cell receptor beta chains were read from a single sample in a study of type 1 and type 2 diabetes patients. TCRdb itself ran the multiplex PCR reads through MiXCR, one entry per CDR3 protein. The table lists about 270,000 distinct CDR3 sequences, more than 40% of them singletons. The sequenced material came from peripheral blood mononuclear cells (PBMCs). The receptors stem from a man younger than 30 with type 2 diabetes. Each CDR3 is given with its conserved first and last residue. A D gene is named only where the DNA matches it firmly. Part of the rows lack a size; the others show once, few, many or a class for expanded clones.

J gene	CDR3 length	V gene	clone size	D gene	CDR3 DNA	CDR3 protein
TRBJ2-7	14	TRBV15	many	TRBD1	TGTGCCACCAGCAGAGTATCGACAGGGCGGGAGCAGTACTTC	CATSRVSTGREQYF
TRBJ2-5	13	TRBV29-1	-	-	TGCAGCGTCGAATACAGGTACCAAGAGACCCAGTACTTC	CSVEYRYQETQYF
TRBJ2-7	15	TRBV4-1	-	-	TGCGCCAGCAGCCAAGAGCGCGTCAGGAATACCGAGCAGTACTTC	CASSQERVRNTEQYF
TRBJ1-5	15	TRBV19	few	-	TGTGCCAGTAGTTGGGGGTCGGGTAGCAATCAGCCCCAGCATTTT	CASSWGSGSNQPQHF
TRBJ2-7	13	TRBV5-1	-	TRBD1	TGCGCCAGTAGAAAAGACAGGGACTACGAGCAGTACTTC	CASRKDRDYEQYF
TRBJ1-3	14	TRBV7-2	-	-	TGTGCCAGCAGCTTAGGTTCTGGAGGAAACACCATATATTTT	CASSLGSGGNTIYF
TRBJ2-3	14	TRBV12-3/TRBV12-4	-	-	TGTGCCAGCAGTCTACTAGACGGCACAGATACGCAGTATTTT	CASSLLDGTDTQYF
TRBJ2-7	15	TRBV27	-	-	TGTGCCAGCAGTTACCGATCGACAAACCCCTACGAGCAGTACTTC	CASSYRSTNPYEQYF
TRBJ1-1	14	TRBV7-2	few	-	TGTGCCAGCAGCCCCCGGACTAGGGACACTGAAGCTTTCTTT	CASSPRTRDTEAFF
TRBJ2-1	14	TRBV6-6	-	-	TGTGCCAGCAGTTACGGGGGAGGCTCCGGTGAGCAGTTCTTC	CASSYGGGSGEQFF
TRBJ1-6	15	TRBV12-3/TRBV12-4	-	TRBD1	TGTGCCAGCAGTGTAAGACAGGGAGGAAATCCACCCCTCCACTTT	CASSVRQGGNPPLHF
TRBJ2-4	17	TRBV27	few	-	TGTGCCAGCAGTCGCCGGGACGCAAGATTAGCCAAAAACATTCAGTACTTC	CASSRRDARLAKNIQYF
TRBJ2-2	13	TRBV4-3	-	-	TGCGCCAGCAGCCACCCCTCCTTCGGGGAGCTGTTTTTT	CASSHPSFGELFF
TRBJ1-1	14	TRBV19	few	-	TGTGCCACCAACGCCGGGAGGGAGGGATCTGAAGCTTTCTTT	CATNAGREGSEAFF
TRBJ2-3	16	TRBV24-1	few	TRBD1	TGTGCCACCAGTGATGCGGGACAGGGGGCCTTGTTTACGCAGTATTTT	CATSDAGQGALFTQYF
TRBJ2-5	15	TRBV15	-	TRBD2	TGTGCCACCAGCAGCCCAATGGCGGGAGAAGAGACCCAGTACTTC	CATSSPMAGEETQYF
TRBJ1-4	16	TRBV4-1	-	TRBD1	TGCGCCAGCAGCCCCCAACGGGACAGGGGTAATGAAAAACTGTTTTTT	CASSPQRDRGNEKLFF
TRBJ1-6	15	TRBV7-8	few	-	TGTGCCAGCAGCTTAGGCAGGGGAGGTAATTCACCCCTCCACTTT	CASSLGRGGNSPLHF
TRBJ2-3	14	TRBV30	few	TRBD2	TGTGCCTGGAGAGGTAGCGGGGGGGGCGATACGCAGTATTTT	CAWRGSGGGDTQYF
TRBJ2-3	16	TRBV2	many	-	TGTGCCAGCAGTCCACTATTAATGGGTGGGACAGATACGCAGTATTTT	CASSPLLMGGTDTQYF
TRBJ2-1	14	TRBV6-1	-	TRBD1	TGTGCCAGCAGTTTCGGGACAGGGTTCAGGGAGCAGTTCTTC	CASSFGTGFREQFF
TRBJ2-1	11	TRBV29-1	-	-	TGCAGCTCTACAGGTTACAATGAGCAGTTCTTC	CSSTGYNEQFF
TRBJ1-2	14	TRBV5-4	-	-	TGTGCCAGCAGCCATTCCCCCAGTGTTTATGGCTACACCTTC	CASSHSPSVYGYTF
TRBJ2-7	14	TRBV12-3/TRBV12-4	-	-	TGTGCCAGCAGTTTATGCGGGAATAGGTACGAGCAGTACTTC	CASSLCGNRYEQYF
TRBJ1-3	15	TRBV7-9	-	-	TGTGCCAGCAGCTCTCAAGACTTCTTTGGAAACACCATATATTTT	CASSSQDFFGNTIYF
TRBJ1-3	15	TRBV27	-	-	TGTGCCAGCAAGTCCACAGGGAGCTCTGGAAACACCATATATTTT	CASKSTGSSGNTIYF
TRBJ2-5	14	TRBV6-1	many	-	TGTGCCAGCAGCACGGGAACAGCCCAAGAGACCCAGTACTTC	CASSTGTAQETQYF
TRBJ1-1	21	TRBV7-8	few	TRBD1	TGTGCCAGCAGCTTAGGACCGGGACAGGAGGTGTTGAAGCCTATGAACACTGAAGCTTTCTTT	CASSLGPGQEVLKPMNTEAFF
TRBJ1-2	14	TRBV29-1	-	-	TGCAGCGTTGATTTCCAGGGGCGGCAAACAGGCTACACCTTC	CSVDFQGRQTGYTF
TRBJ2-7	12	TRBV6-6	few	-	TGTGCCAGCAGTACTGGCCTCTACGAGCAGTACTTC	CASSTGLYEQYF
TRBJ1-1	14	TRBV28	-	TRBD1	TGTGCCAGCAGGGTCGGACAGGGTGGGACTGAAGCTTTCTTT	CASRVGQGGTEAFF
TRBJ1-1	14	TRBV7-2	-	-	TGTGCCAGCAGCCTGAGGACGAGGAACGCTGAAGCTTTCTTT	CASSLRTRNAEAFF
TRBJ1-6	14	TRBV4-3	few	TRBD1	TGCGCCAGCAGCCAAGATGGCAGGGGGGAACCCCTCCACTTT	CASSQDGRGEPLHF
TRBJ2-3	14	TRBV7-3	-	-	TGTGCCAGCAGTTACTCTCCCAGTTCGGATACGCAGTATTTT	CASSYSPSSDTQYF
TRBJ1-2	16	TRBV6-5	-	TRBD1	TGTGCCAGCAGTAGGATCCGGACAGGGTATCAGGGTGGCTACACCTTC	CASSRIRTGYQGGYTF
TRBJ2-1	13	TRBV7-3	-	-	TGTGCCAGCACTGGCCCACACGGGGATGAGCAGTTCTTC	CASTGPHGDEQFF
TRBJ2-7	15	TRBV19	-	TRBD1	TGTGCCAGTAGTAACCCGGGACAGGGTATCTACGAGCAGTACTTC	CASSNPGQGIYEQYF
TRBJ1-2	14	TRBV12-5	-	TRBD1	TGTGCCAGCAGAATAACCGGGACAGGGAATGGCTACACCTTC	CASRITGTGNGYTF
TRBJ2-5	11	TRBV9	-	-	TGTGCCAGCCTAGTGGTCTCGGCCCAGTACTTC	CASLVVSAQYF
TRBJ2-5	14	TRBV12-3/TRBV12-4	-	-	TGTGCCACGGCGGTCCCCGGGCGTCTAGAGACCCAGTACTTC	CATAVPGRLETQYF
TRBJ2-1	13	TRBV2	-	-	TGTGCCACGACGGGGGACATGTACAATGAGCAGTTCTTC	CATTGDMYNEQFF
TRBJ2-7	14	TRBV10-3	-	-	TGTGCCAGCAGCGAAGTCCGGGCCATGGGGGAGCAGTACTTC	CASSEVRAMGEQYF
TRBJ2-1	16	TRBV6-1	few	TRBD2	TGTGCCAGCAGTGAAATGCGCCTAGCGGGAGGGGGTGAGCAGTTCTTC	CASSEMRLAGGGEQFF
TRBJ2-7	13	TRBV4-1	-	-	TGCGCCAGCAGCCAACTTCCCTGGTACGAGCAGTACTTC	CASSQLPWYEQYF
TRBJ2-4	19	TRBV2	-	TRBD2	TGTGCCAGCAGTGAACCCTCCCCTAGGCGGGAGTCAGCCAAAAACATTCAGTACTTC	CASSEPSPRRESAKNIQYF
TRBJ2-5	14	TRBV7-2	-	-	TGTGCCAGCAGCTTGTCGCAGGGCGGAGAGACCCAGTACTTC	CASSLSQGGETQYF
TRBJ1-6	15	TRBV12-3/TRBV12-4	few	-	TGTGCCAGCGACGGGGGTGGCGCCTATAATTCACCCCTCCACTTT	CASDGGGAYNSPLHF
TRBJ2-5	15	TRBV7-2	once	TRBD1	TGTGCCAGCAAGGGGAAGGGGGCAGTACAAGAGACCCAGTACTTC	CASKGKGAVQETQYF
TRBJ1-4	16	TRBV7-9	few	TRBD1	TGTGCCAGCAGCTGGCTATCGGGACAGCTAAATGAAAAACTGTTTTTT	CASSWLSGQLNEKLFF
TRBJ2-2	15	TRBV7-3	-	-	TGTGCCAGCAGCTTGGTAGCCCTAAGTTCCGGGGAGCTGTTTTTT	CASSLVALSSGELFF
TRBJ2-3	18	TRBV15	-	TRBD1	TGTGCCACCAGCAGAGATTCGGTGACAGGACAGGGCCCAGATACGCAGTATTTT	CATSRDSVTGQGPDTQYF
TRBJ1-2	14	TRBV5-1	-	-	TGCGCCAGCAGCTTGGACGGCGGGGGCGGTGGCTACACCTTC	CASSLDGGGGGYTF
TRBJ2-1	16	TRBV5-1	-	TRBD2	TGCGCCAGTGATTATAGCGGGGGGGTCTCCTACAATGAGCAGTTCTTC	CASDYSGGVSYNEQFF
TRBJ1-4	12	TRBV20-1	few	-	TGCAGTGCTAGAAGGGGGGATGAAAAACTGTTTTTT	CSARRGDEKLFF
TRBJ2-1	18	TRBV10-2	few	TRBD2	TGCGCCAGCAGACCCAGCACTAGAGCGGGATCCTCCTACAATGAGCAGTTCTTC	CASRPSTRAGSSYNEQFF
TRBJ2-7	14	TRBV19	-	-	TGTGCCAGTAACCCCCGGGATCGCACCTACGAGCAGTACTTC	CASNPRDRTYEQYF
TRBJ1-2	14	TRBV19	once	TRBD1	TGTGCCAGTAGTTCCGGGACAGGGAGTTATGGCTACACCTTC	CASSSGTGSYGYTF
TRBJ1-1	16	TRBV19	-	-	TGTGCCAGTGGAGGCAGCGGAAAAGGATCGAACACTGAAGCTTTCTTT	CASGGSGKGSNTEAFF
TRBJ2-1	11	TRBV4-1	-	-	TGCGCCAGCAGCCAATTGGGTTCGCAGCTCTTC	CASSQLGSQLF
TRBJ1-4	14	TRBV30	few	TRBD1	TGTGCCTGGACCACAGGACAGGGTGGGGGAAAACTGTTTTTT	CAWTTGQGGGKLFF